This T cell receptor (beta chain) was found in a study of lymphopenia after photon versus proton radiotherapy. Produced via immunoSEQ multiplex PCR; TCRdb's table is partial and in-frame only. The table records about 25,000 clones, approximately 86% of them present only once. Whole-study results and caveats: Post-nadir diversity loss with photons came from oligoclonal expansion, particularly CD8+ Temra cells.

About this clone: The antigen is unknown.

The germline V gene has CDR1 SNHLY and CDR2 FYNNEI. The length of the CDR3 is 12 residues. V lost 9 bases and J 4 bases, leaving 12 bases between the germline ends. The TCR comes from a man between 50 and 59 years old with gastric cancer. Here the sequenced sample was peripheral blood, taken from a patient treated with photon-based radiotherapy. This rearrangement joins TRBV2 to TRBJ2-5, with D unclear. CDR3 nucleotide sequence: TGTGCCAGTGAGGTCGCTGGAGAGACCCAGTACTTC. It is translated as CASEVAGETQYF.